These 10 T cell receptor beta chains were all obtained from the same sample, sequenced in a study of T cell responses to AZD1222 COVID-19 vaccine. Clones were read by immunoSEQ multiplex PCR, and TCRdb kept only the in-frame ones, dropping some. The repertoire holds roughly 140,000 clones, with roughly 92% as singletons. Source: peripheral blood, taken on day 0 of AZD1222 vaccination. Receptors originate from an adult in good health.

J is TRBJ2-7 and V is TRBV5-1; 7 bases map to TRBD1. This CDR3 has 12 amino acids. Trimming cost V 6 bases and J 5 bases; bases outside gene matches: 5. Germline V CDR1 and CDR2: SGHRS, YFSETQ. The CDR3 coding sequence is TGCGCCAGCATTGTAGGGGGCCACGAGCAGTACGTC. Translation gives CASIVGGHEQYV.

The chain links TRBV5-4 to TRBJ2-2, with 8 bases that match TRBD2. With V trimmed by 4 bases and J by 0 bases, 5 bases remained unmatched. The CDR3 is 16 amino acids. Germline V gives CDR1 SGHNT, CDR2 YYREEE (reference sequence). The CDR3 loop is CASSRQGLANTGELFF. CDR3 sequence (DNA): TGTGCCAGCAGCCGGCAGGGACTAGCGAACACCGGGGAGCTGTTTTTT.

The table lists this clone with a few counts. CDR3 bases: TGTGCCAGTAGTATTAGCGGATACTCCTACAATGAGCAGTTCTTC. Its protein is CASSISGYSYNEQFF. The chain recombines TRBV19 with TRBJ2-1, with D possibly being TRBD2 (6 bases). In germline, CDR1 is LNHDA, CDR2 SQIVND (reference sequence). Trimming removed 3 bases at V and 0 bases at J, with 9 bases between. CDR3 size: 15 residues.

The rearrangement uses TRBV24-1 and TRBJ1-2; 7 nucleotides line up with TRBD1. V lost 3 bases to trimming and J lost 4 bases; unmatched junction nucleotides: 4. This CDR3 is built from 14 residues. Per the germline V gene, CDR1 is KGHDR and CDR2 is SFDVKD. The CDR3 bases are TGTGCCACCAGTGATCTCGACAGGGCCTATGGCTACACCTTC. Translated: CATSDLDRAYGYTF.

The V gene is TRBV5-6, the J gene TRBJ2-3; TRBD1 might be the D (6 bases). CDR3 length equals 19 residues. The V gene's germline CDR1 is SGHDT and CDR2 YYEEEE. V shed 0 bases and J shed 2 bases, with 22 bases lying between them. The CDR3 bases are TGTGCCAGCAGCTTGGTACAGGGACGCATCCTGGGGACCACAGATACGCAGTATTTT. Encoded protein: CASSLVQGRILGTTDTQYF.

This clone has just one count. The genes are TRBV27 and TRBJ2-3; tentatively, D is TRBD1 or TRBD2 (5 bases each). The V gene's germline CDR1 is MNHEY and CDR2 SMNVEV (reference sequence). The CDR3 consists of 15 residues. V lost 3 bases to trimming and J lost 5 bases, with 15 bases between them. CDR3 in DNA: TGTGCCAGCAGTTTTTGGGGGAGTGGGAAAGATACGCAGTATTTT. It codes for CASSFWGSGKDTQYF.

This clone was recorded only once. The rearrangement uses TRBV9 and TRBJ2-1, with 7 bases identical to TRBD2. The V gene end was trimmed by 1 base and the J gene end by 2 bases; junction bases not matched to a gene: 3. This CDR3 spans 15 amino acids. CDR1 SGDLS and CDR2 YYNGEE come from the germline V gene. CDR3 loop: CASSVSGNTYNEQFF. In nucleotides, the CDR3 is TGTGCCAGCAGCGTAAGCGGGAACACCTACAATGAGCAGTTCTTC.

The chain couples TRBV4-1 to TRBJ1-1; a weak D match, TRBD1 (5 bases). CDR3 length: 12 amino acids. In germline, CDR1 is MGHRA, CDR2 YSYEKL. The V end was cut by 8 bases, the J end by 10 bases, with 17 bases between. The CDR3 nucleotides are TGCGCCAGCTCCCGGGAGGGCAGGGCAGCTTTCTTT. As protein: CASSREGRAAFF.

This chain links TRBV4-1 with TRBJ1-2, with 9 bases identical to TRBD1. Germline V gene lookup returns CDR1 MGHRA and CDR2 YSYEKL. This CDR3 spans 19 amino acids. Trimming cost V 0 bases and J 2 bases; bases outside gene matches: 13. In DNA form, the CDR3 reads TGCGCCAGCAGCCAAGATGGAGGACAGGGGATAATATTGAACTATGGCTACACCTTC. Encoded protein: CASSQDGGQGIILNYGYTF.

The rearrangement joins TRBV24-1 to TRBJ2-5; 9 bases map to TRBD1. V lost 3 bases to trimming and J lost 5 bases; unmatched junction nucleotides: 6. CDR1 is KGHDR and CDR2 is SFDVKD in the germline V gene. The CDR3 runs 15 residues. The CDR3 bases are TGTGCCACCAGTGATCCGACAGGGGGAAGCGAGACCCAGTACTTC. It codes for CATSDPTGGSETQYF.